Described below is a single TCR beta chain sequence and its context. This sample was included in a study of regulatory T cells in long-lasting Graves disease. There are 16 residues in the CDR3. Trimming took 4 bases from V and 1 from J, leaving 16 bases between them. Germline V gene sequence: CDR1 SGHRS, CDR2 YFSETQ. The sample's time point: newly diagnosed GD, antithyroid drugs for less than 3 months. RNA from PBMCs was the source of the TCR library. CDR3 regions were amplified by Arm-PCR using iRepertoire HTBI primers to build TCR beta libraries. TCRdb independently ran MiXCR on the multiplex PCR reads; one entry per CDR3 protein. Of 580,000 or so distinct CDR3 sequences in the sample, about 16% were seen once. These same data were also listed under a study on T cells in Graves' hyperthyroidism and ophthalmopathy. That publication notes: The definition of stable Graves' hyperthyroidism was no ophthalmopathy progression within 18 months.

The clonotype originates from a man aged 18-30 years with Graves disease. The chain employs TRBV5-1 and TRBJ2-3; D gene uncertain. The sample was peripheral blood mononuclear cells (PBMCs), taken at new diagnosis, from a patient treated with antithyroid drugs. The CDR3 DNA reads as TGCGCCAGCAGCCGGGCCCCCCAGTCCGGCACAGATACGCAGTATTTT. Translation gives CASSRAPQSGTDTQYF.